A selection of T cell receptor beta chains follows, all from one sample in a study of resident and recirculating memory T cells in vitiligo. Assay used: immunoSEQ multiplex PCR; TCRdb lists only in-frame clones, some missing. Of fewer than 85,000 clones listed, just over 90% are singletons. Input material: blood. These receptors were taken from a male donor with vitiligo. Both conserved end residues are part of each CDR3. The D gene is left open where the match is weak. Clone size appears in some rows only: once, few, many, or a class for an expanded clone.

V: TRBV5-1; D: TRBD2; size: .; J: TRBJ2-1; CDR3: CASRKLAGEYNEQFF; DNA: TGCGCCAGCAGGAAACTAGCGGGAGAGTACAATGAGCAGTTCTTC
V: TRBV28; D: .; size: .; J: TRBJ2-2; CDR3: CASSPTKEPGELFF; DNA: TGTGCCAGCAGTCCTACTAAGGAACCCGGGGAGCTGTTTTTT
V: TRBV19; D: .; size: once; J: TRBJ2-1; CDR3: CASSLKGLQYNEQFF; DNA: TGTGCCAGTAGCCTTAAGGGACTGCAATACAATGAGCAGTTCTTC
V: TRBV7-8; D: .; size: .; J: TRBJ2-7; CDR3: CASSLAGPGTEQYF; DNA: TGTGCCAGCAGCTTAGCGGGGCCGGGTACGGAGCAGTACTTC
V: TRBV2; D: .; size: .; J: TRBJ2-7; CDR3: CASRTDSDEQYF; DNA: TGTGCCAGCAGAACGGACAGCGACGAGCAGTACTTC
V: TRBV14; D: .; size: once; J: TRBJ2-5; CDR3: CASSQGHNQETQYF; DNA: TGTGCCAGCAGCCAGGGACATAACCAAGAGACCCAGTACTTC
V: TRBV25-1; D: .; size: .; J: TRBJ1-2; CDR3: CASGSRWGGYGYTF; DNA: TGTGCCAGCGGGTCTAGATGGGGGGGCTATGGCTACACCTTC
V: TRBV5-6; D: .; size: .; J: TRBJ2-7; CDR3: CASSFDGSRLYEQYF; DNA: TGTGCCAGCAGCTTTGACGGGTCGAGGCTATACGAGCAGTACTTC
V: TRBV4-3; D: .; size: .; J: TRBJ1-1; CDR3: CASSQEPHGERAEAFF; DNA: TGCGCCAGCAGCCAAGAGCCCCACGGGGAACGGGCTGAAGCTTTCTTT
V: TRBV28; D: .; size: .; J: TRBJ1-2; CDR3: CASSLREYGYTF; DNA: TGTGCCAGCAGTCTACGGGAGTATGGCTACACCTTC
V: TRBV18; D: TRBD1; size: .; J: TRBJ2-7; CDR3: CASSPPRDRDEQYF; DNA: TGTGCCAGCTCACCTCCTCGGGACAGGGACGAGCAGTACTTC
V: TRBV4-3; D: TRBD1; size: .; J: TRBJ1-2; CDR3: CASSPGADRDFYGYTF; DNA: TGCGCCAGCAGCCCCGGTGCCGACAGGGACTTTTATGGCTACACCTTC
V: TRBV10-3; D: .; size: .; J: TRBJ2-6; CDR3: CAISEMEFSGANVLTF; DNA: TGTGCCATCAGTGAGATGGAGTTCTCTGGGGCCAACGTCCTGACTTTC
V: TRBV4-3; D: .; size: .; J: TRBJ2-5; CDR3: CASSQGNSVTYQETQYF; DNA: TGCGCCAGCAGCCAAGGCAACAGTGTTACTTACCAAGAGACCCAGTACTTC
V: TRBV9; D: TRBD1; size: .; J: TRBJ1-2; CDR3: CASSETGDKPYGYTF; DNA: TGTGCCAGCAGCGAGACAGGGGATAAACCCTATGGCTACACCTTC
V: TRBV30; D: TRBD1; size: .; J: TRBJ2-2; CDR3: CAWSRQGYTGELFF; DNA: TGTGCCTGGAGTCGACAGGGTTACACCGGGGAGCTGTTTTTT
V: TRBV25-1; D: TRBD1; size: .; J: TRBJ1-2; CDR3: CASSESRENRGRGYTF; DNA: TGTGCCAGCAGTGAATCAAGGGAAAACAGGGGGCGAGGCTACACCTTC
V: TRBV28; D: TRBD2; size: .; J: TRBJ2-4; CDR3: CASSFLLGLAGGPKNIQYF; DNA: TGTGCCAGCAGTTTTCTCCTCGGACTAGCGGGAGGACCCAAAAACATTCAGTACTTC
V: TRBV10-2; D: TRBD1; size: .; J: TRBJ2-7; CDR3: CASSEPGTGGEQYF; DNA: TGCGCCAGCAGTGAGCCCGGGACAGGCGGCGAGCAGTACTTC
V: TRBV7-2; D: TRBD2; size: .; J: TRBJ2-7; CDR3: CASSLGASGSNEQYF; DNA: TGTGCCAGCAGCTTGGGGGCTAGCGGGAGCAACGAGCAGTACTTC
V: TRBV9; D: TRBD2; size: .; J: TRBJ2-1; CDR3: CASSPGTSLTYNEQFF; DNA: TGTGCCAGCAGCCCGGGGACTAGCCTTACCTACAATGAGCAGTTCTTC
V: TRBV29-1; D: TRBD1; size: .; J: TRBJ2-5; CDR3: CSVEIQGGETQYF; DNA: TGCAGCGTTGAAATACAGGGGGGAGAGACCCAGTACTTC
V: TRBV13; D: .; size: .; J: TRBJ1-5; CDR3: CASSLGPGNSNQPQHF; DNA: TGTGCCAGCAGTCTGGGTCCAGGGAATAGCAATCAGCCCCAGCATTTT
V: TRBV28; D: .; size: .; J: TRBJ2-7; CDR3: CASSLEGTGRYF; DNA: TGTGCCAGCAGTTTAGAGGGCACAGGGCGATACTTC
V: TRBV9; D: .; size: .; J: TRBJ2-1; CDR3: CASSGSGEQFF; DNA: TGTGCCAGCAGCGGCTCGGGGGAACAGTTCTTC
V: TRBV7-9; D: .; size: .; J: TRBJ1-2; CDR3: CASGSGQRYGYTF; DNA: TGTGCCAGCGGATCCGGACAGCGCTATGGCTACACCTTC
V: TRBV4-1; D: TRBD2; size: .; J: TRBJ2-1; CDR3: CASSTSGGYNEQFF; DNA: TGCGCCAGCAGCACCTCGGGAGGTTACAATGAGCAGTTCTTC
V: TRBV7-8; D: .; size: .; J: TRBJ1-1; CDR3: CASSSGGAEAFF; DNA: TGTGCCAGCAGCTCAGGAGGGGCGGAAGCTTTCTTT
V: TRBV10-3; D: TRBD1; size: .; J: TRBJ2-2; CDR3: CAISESGTANTGELFF; DNA: TGTGCCATCAGTGAGTCCGGGACAGCGAACACCGGGGAGCTGTTTTTT
V: TRBV4-3; D: .; size: .; J: TRBJ1-5; CDR3: CASSQDGQGRVAQHF; DNA: TGCGCCAGCAGCCAAGATGGGCAGGGGCGGGTGGCCCAGCATTTT
V: TRBV11-3; D: TRBD1; size: .; J: TRBJ1-1; CDR3: CASSTGTAKNTEAFF; DNA: TGTGCCAGCAGCACTGGGACAGCAAAGAACACTGAAGCTTTCTTT
V: TRBV28; D: TRBD1; size: .; J: TRBJ1-5; CDR3: CASNIPGQGAPEPQHF; DNA: TGTGCCAGCAACATACCGGGACAGGGGGCCCCTGAGCCCCAGCATTTT
V: TRBV28; D: TRBD1; size: .; J: TRBJ2-3; CDR3: CASSRDRATDTQYF; DNA: TGTGCCAGTTCTCGGGACAGGGCCACAGATACGCAGTATTTT
V: TRBV28; D: .; size: .; J: TRBJ1-2; CDR3: CAGSTQATPGYTF; DNA: TGTGCCGGTTCCACACAGGCAACCCCTGGCTACACCTTC
V: TRBV10-2; D: .; size: .; J: TRBJ1-2; CDR3: CASSEKTATNHIANYGYTF; DNA: TGCGCCAGCAGTGAGAAGACAGCTACCAACCACATAGCTAACTATGGCTACACCTTC
V: TRBV7-8; D: .; size: .; J: TRBJ2-4; CDR3: CASSLARSKNIQYF; DNA: TGTGCCAGCAGCTTAGCCCGGTCCAAAAACATTCAGTACTTC
V: TRBV28; D: .; size: .; J: TRBJ2-7; CDR3: CASSLLAGGWLYEQYF; DNA: TGTGCCAGCAGTTTACTTGCCGGAGGGTGGCTGTACGAGCAGTACTTC
V: TRBV7-9; D: .; size: .; J: TRBJ1-2; CDR3: CASSLDTSNYGYTF; DNA: TGTGCCAGCAGCTTAGATACTTCTAACTATGGCTACACCTTC
V: TRBV28; D: .; size: .; J: TRBJ2-1; CDR3: CASSSASELYNEQFF; DNA: TGTGCCAGCAGTTCCGCGAGTGAACTTTACAATGAGCAGTTCTTC
V: TRBV21-1; D: .; size: .; J: TRBJ1-4; CDR3: CASSDRQKINEKLFF; DNA: TGTGCCAGCAGCGATCGACAGAAGATAAATGAAAAACTGTTTTTT
V: TRBV5-6; D: .; size: .; J: TRBJ2-7; CDR3: CASSATPGRSYEQYF; DNA: TGTGCCAGCAGCGCCACCCCGGGTAGGAGCTACGAGCAGTACTTC
V: TRBV4-2; D: .; size: .; J: TRBJ1-2; CDR3: CASSQDSYGYTF; DNA: TGTGCCAGCAGCCAAGATAGCTATGGCTACACCTTC
V: TRBV5-4; D: .; size: once; J: TRBJ2-5; CDR3: CASSSDYGSETQYF; DNA: TGTGCCAGCAGCTCGGACTACGGGTCTGAGACCCAGTACTTC
V: TRBV7-8; D: .; size: .; J: TRBJ1-5; CDR3: CASSLEDSRGPQHF; DNA: TGTGCCAGCAGCTTAGAGGATAGCAGGGGGCCCCAGCATTTT
V: TRBV9; D: .; size: once; J: TRBJ1-3; CDR3: CASSGREDGNTIYF; DNA: TGTGCCAGCAGCGGGAGGGAGGACGGAAACACCATATATTTT
V: TRBV28; D: TRBD1; size: .; J: TRBJ2-7; CDR3: CASSSVGQGLLGEQYF; DNA: TGTGCCAGCAGTTCCGTTGGACAGGGACTGTTGGGCGAGCAGTACTTC
V: TRBV5-1; D: TRBD1; size: .; J: TRBJ2-3; CDR3: CASSLGTGGRDTQYF; DNA: TGCGCCAGCAGCTTGGGGACAGGGGGCAGGGATACGCAGTATTTT
V: TRBV28; D: .; size: .; J: TRBJ1-5; CDR3: CASSPLRAGDQPQHF; DNA: TGTGCCAGCAGTCCCCTCAGGGCTGGAGATCAGCCCCAGCATTTT
V: TRBV7-9; D: .; size: .; J: TRBJ2-5; CDR3: CASSPTGRQETQYF; DNA: TGTGCCAGCAGCCCGACAGGGAGGCAAGAGACCCAGTACTTC
V: TRBV7-9; D: TRBD2; size: .; J: TRBJ2-5; CDR3: CASSERSGTRPYQETQYF; DNA: TGTGCCAGCAGCGAAAGATCCGGGACTAGGCCCTACCAAGAGACCCAGTACTTC
V: TRBV28; D: TRBD2; size: .; J: TRBJ2-1; CDR3: CASPPASGRVNEQFF; DNA: TGTGCCTCCCCCCCCGCTAGCGGGAGGGTCAATGAGCAGTTCTTC
V: TRBV5-6; D: TRBD1; size: .; J: TRBJ1-1; CDR3: CASSRAINPRTGYLAFF; DNA: TGTGCCAGCAGCCGAGCAATAAACCCTAGGACAGGGTATTTGGCTTTCTTT
V: TRBV28; D: .; size: .; J: TRBJ2-7; CDR3: CASSLLGRYEQYF; DNA: TGTGCCAGCAGTCTCCTGGGCAGATACGAGCAGTACTTC
V: TRBV5-5; D: TRBD1; size: .; J: TRBJ1-3; CDR3: CASSLGQGAGNTIYF; DNA: TGTGCCAGCAGCTTGGGGCAGGGGGCAGGAAACACCATATATTTT